The clone carrying this TCR beta chain occurred many times. The V end lost 3 bases, the J end lost 4 bases, and 10 bases lay between the germline ends. Germline loops: CDR1 GTSNPN, CDR2 SVGIG (reference sequence). The CDR3 extends over 12 amino acids. Researchers took RNA transcripts and amplified the TCR beta CDR3 regions from them. Using the HTBI primer set, a first-round RT-PCR was run on the TCR CDR3. TCRdb reanalysed the multiplex PCR reads using MiXCR and keeps one entry per CDR3 protein. Of about 200,000 distinct CDR3 sequences detected, about 15% appear once; the ten largest clones hold roughly 49%. For Graves' hyperthyroidism to be stable, ophthalmopathy could not progress within 18 months. This record belongs to a study of T cells in Graves' hyperthyroidism and ophthalmopathy.

The sample comprised blood. This clonotype was obtained from a woman aged 45 to 65 with Graves' hyperthyroidism. The chain uses TRBV30 and TRBJ2-7; no reliable D call. CDR3 amino acids: CAWSTAIYEQYF. CDR3 in DNA: TGTGCCTGGAGCACAGCGATTTACGAGCAGTACTTC.